These 15 T cell receptor beta chains were sequenced from one sample in a study of T cell repertoires in aging, cancer and after chemotherapy. TRB rearrangements spanning V, D and J were amplified using mixed TRB-A/B primers. One entry per CDR3 protein, called by TCRdb with MiXCR from the multiplex PCR reads. Of 1,400 or so distinct CDR3 sequences listed, 24% were seen once; the top ten hold 12%. Amplification of TCR beta used genomic DNA extracted from peripheral blood. Sequenced input: blood. These receptors were collected from a human donor in good health.

The gene calls are TRBV18 and TRBJ2-5, with 8 nucleotides matching TRBD1. Trimming at V came to 3 bases and at J to 5 bases, leaving 5 bases not matched to a gene. Germline-derived CDR1 and CDR2 are KGHSH and LQKENI. This CDR3 spans 14 amino acids. The CDR3 nucleotides read TGTGCCAGCTCACCCGGGACAGGAGAGGAGACCCAGTACTTC. Translated, it gives CASSPGTGEETQYF.

This clonotype is large. The chain carries TRBV29-1 and TRBJ1-1; D possibly corresponds to TRBD1 (6 bases). V was cut by 6 bases and J by 2 bases, with 13 bases left in between. CDR1 is SQVTM, CDR2 ANQGSEA, per germline. The CDR3 sequence is 13 residues long. This chain's CDR3 is CSVAAGTNTEAFF. The CDR3 region has the DNA TGCAGCGTCGCGGCGGGGACAAACACTGAAGCTTTCTTT. Combining the CDR3 with reference TRBV29-1 and TRBJ1-1 gives the whole variable domain SAVISQKPSRDICQRGTSLTIQCQVDSQVTMMFWYRQQPGQSLTLIATANQGSEATYESGFVIDKFPISRPNLTFSTLTVSNMSPEDSSIYLCSVAAGTNTEAFFGQGTRLTVV.

The chain carries TRBV7-9 and TRBJ2-7; D is perhaps TRBD1 or TRBD2 (6 bases each). The CDR3 length is 14 residues. V was clipped by 5 bases and J by 5 bases, with 16 bases between them. Germline V lookup: CDR1 SEHNR, CDR2 FQNEAQ (reference sequence). This CDR3 reads CASSMVGGLNEQYF. The CDR3 nucleotides are TGTGCCAGCAGCATGGTAGGGGGGCTGAACGAGCAGTACTTC.

This clonotype qualifies as medium-sized. The CDR3 nucleotides are TGTGCCAGCAGCCCTTCATGGGAGACCCAGTACTTC. It encodes CASSPSWETQYF. The chain joins TRBV7-6 to TRBJ2-5, with D hard to call. This CDR3 has 12 residues. V gave up 5 bases and J gave up 5 bases, with 9 bases separating them. The germline V gene has CDR1 SGHVS and CDR2 FNYEAQ.

The rearrangement links TRBV6-2 or TRBV6-3 to TRBJ2-1; the match to TRBD2 covers 9 bases. Unmatched junction bases numbered 14, after V lost 10 bases and J lost 4 bases. The CDR3 runs 16 residues. Germline V gives CDR1 MNHEY, CDR2 SVGEGT. The CDR3 here is CATEQVTSGDYNEQFF. The CDR3 DNA is TGTGCCACCGAACAAGTGACTAGCGGCGATTACAATGAGCAGTTCTTC.

Comment on this clonotype: A single base separates this from a much larger clone, so it may be a read error. The V call is TRBV18, the J call TRBJ2-4; weak D call: TRBD2 (5 bases). Germline V CDR1 and CDR2: KGHSH, LQKENI. The CDR3 sequence is 16 residues long. This chain's CDR3 is CVSSPEVGRVANIQYF. In nucleotides, the CDR3 is TGTGTCAGCTCGCCGGAGGTGGGGAGAGTGGCAAACATTCAGTACTTC.

This chain uses TRBV5-1 with TRBJ2-1; 11 bases are a match to TRBD2. V was pared by 6 bases and J by 9 bases, with 8 bases of the junction left unmatched. Germline CDR1 reads SGHRS; CDR2 reads YFSETQ. The CDR3 consists of 14 residues. The CDR3 reads CASIGLAGSSEQFF. The CDR3 bases are TGCGCCAGCATTGGACTAGCGGGTTCGAGTGAGCAGTTCTTC.

By share of the sample, this clonotype is medium-sized. V is TRBV12-3 or TRBV12-4 and J is TRBJ2-3; maybe TRBD2 (5 bases). Trimming took off 3 bases at V and 4 bases at J, with 8 bases between the two ends. CDR3 length: 13 residues. CDR3 amino acids: CASSFDGADTQYF. CDR3 in DNA: TGTGCCAGCAGTTTCGACGGGGCAGATACGCAGTATTTT.

This clonotype has a handful of counts. The genes are TRBV5-1 and TRBJ2-1, with 10 bases lining up with TRBD2. This CDR3 has 15 amino acids. The germline V gene encodes CDR1 SGHRS and CDR2 YFSETQ. The V gene end was trimmed by 0 bases and the J gene end by 9 bases; junction bases not matched to a gene: 6. CDR3 protein: CASSLVASGSGEQFF. As DNA, the CDR3 is TGCGCCAGCAGCTTGGTAGCTAGCGGGAGTGGTGAGCAGTTCTTC.

Within the sample, this clonotype is large. The chain links TRBV6-6 to TRBJ2-4; maybe TRBD1 (5 bases). The CDR3 loop spans 11 amino acids. Germline CDR1 reads MNHNY; CDR2 reads SVGAGI (reference sequence). V lost 6 bases and J 8 bases, leaving 8 bases between the germline ends. The CDR3 bases are TGTGCCAGCAGCCAGGGTGACATTCAGTACTTC. Protein sequence: CASSQGDIQYF.

The rearrangement joins TRBV5-4 to TRBJ1-4; unclear D gene. The germline V gene has CDR1 SGHNT and CDR2 YYREEE (reference sequence). The CDR3 is 15 amino acids. The V gene lost 5 bases and the J gene lost 2 bases, with 13 bases spanning the gap. The CDR3 DNA reads TGTGCCAGCAGTCCACCGAGCGGGACTAATGAAAAACTGTTTTTT. This codes for CASSPPSGTNEKLFF. The full variable domain, rest sourced from reference TRBV5-4 and TRBJ1-4, is ETGVTQSPTHLIKTRGQQVTLRCSSQSGHNTVSWYQQALGQGPQFIFQYYREEENGRGNFPPRFSGLQFPNYSSELNVNALELDDSALYLCASSPPSGTNEKLFFGSGTQLSVL.

The J gene is TRBJ2-7, the V gene TRBV7-3; tentatively, D is TRBD1 or TRBD2 (5 bases each). The CDR3 length is 13 residues. The V and J ends lost 1 base and 5 bases respectively, with 9 bases between them. CDR1 and CDR2 from the germline V gene are SGHTA and FQGTGA. CDR3 residues: CASSLKGTNEQYF. Here the CDR3 DNA reads TGTGCCAGCAGCTTAAAGGGGACGAACGAGCAGTACTTC.

This clonotype counts as large (0.1 to 1%). The chain combines TRBV11-1 with TRBJ2-1; D ambiguous. V shed 5 bases and J shed 1 base, with 9 bases lying between them. CDR3 length: 14 residues. The germline V gene has CDR1 SGHAT and CDR2 FQDESV (reference sequence). The CDR3 nucleotides read TGTGCCAGCAGCCATGACCATTCCTACAATGAGCAGTTCTTC. Residues: CASSHDHSYNEQFF.

This clonotype was detected a few times. The J gene is TRBJ2-1, the V gene TRBV20-1, with 9 bases aligning to TRBD2. The CDR3 runs to 14 residues. V lost 3 bases, J lost 8 bases, and 8 bases stayed unmatched. From germline, CDR1 is DFQATT and CDR2 SNEGSKA (reference sequence). DNA for the CDR3: TGCAGTGCTAGCGGAGCGGGAGGTGGTGATGAGCAGTTCTTC. Its translation is CSASGAGGGDEQFF.

The chain is built from TRBV4-2 and TRBJ2-6, with 11 bases identical to TRBD1. Trimming cost V 1 base and J 1 base; bases outside gene matches: 6. The CDR3 is 19 residues long. CDR1 and CDR2 (germline): LGHNA, YNFKEQ. CDR3 region: CASSQGADRGRSGANVLTF. The CDR3 nucleotides are TGTGCCAGCAGCCAAGGGGCGGACAGGGGGCGGTCTGGGGCCAACGTCCTGACTTTC.